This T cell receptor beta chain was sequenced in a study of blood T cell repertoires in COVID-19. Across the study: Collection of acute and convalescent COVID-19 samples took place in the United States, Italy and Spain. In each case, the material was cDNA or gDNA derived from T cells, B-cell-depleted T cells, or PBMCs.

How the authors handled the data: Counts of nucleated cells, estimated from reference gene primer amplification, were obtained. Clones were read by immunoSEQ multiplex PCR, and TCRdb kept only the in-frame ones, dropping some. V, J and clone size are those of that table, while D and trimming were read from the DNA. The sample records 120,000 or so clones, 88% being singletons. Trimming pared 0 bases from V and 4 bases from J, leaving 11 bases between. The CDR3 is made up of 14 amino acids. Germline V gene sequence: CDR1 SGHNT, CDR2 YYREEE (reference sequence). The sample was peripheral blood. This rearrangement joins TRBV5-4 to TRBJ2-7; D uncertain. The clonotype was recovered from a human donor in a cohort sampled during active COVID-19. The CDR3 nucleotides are TGTGCCAGCAGCTTGGGTGGGCAGAAATACGAGCAGTACTTC. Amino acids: CASSLGGQKYEQYF.